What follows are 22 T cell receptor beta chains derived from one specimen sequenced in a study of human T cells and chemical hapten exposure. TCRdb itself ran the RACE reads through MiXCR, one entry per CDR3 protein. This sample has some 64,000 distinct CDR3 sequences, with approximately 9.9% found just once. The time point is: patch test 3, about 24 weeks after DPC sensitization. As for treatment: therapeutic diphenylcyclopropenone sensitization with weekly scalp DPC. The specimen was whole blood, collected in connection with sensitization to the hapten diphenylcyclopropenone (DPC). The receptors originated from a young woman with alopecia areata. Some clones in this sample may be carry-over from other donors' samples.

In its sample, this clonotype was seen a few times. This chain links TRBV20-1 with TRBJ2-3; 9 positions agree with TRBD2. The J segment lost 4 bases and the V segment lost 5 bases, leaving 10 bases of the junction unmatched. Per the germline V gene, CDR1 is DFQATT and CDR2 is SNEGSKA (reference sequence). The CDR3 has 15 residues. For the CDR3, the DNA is TGCAGTGCTTCCCTAGTAGCGGGAGTGGCAGATACGCAGTATTTT. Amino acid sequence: CSASLVAGVADTQYF.

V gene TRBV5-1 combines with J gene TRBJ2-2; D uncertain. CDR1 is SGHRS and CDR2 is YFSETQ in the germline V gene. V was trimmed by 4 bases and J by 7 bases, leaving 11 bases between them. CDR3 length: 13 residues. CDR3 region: CASSVGPVGELFF. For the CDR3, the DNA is TGCGCCAGCAGCGTAGGTCCGGTCGGGGAGCTGTTTTTT.

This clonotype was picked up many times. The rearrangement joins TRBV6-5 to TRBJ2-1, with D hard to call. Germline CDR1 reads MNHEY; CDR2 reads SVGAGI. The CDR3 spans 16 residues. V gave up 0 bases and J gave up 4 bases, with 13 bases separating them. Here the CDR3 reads CASSYSMTWGYNEQFF. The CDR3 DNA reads TGTGCCAGCAGTTACTCGATGACCTGGGGTTACAATGAGCAGTTCTTC.

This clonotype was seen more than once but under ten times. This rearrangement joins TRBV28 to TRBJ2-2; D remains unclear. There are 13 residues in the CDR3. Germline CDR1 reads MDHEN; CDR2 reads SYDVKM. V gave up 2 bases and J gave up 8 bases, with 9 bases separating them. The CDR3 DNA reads TGTGCCAGCAGTTTACCGCAGGAGGGGGAGCTGTTTTTT. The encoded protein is CASSLPQEGELFF. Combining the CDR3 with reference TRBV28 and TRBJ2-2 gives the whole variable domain DVKVTQSSRYLVKRTGEKVFLECVQDMDHENMFWYRQDPGLGLRLIYFSYDVKMKEKGDIPEGYSVSREKKERFSLILESASTNQTSMYLCASSLPQEGELFFGEGSRLTVL.

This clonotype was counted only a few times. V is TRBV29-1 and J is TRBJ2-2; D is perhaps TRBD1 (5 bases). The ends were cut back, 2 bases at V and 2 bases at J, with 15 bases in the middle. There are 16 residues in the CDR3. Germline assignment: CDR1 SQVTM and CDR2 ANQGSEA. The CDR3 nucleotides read TGCAGCGTTGAATTAGGCCCAGGGTCAAACACCGGGGAGCTGTTTTTT. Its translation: CSVELGPGSNTGELFF.

CDR3 loop: CASSLTPPAWGSNTGELFF. As DNA, the CDR3 is TGTGCCAGCAGCTTAACTCCCCCCGCGTGGGGATCGAACACCGGGGAGCTGTTTTTT. The V gene is TRBV7-2, the J gene TRBJ2-2; unclear D gene. Germline lookup yields CDR1 SGHTA and CDR2 FQGNSA. V lost 2 bases and J 0 bases, leaving 19 bases between the germline ends. The length of the CDR3 is 19 residues. The entire variable domain, with the rest obtained from reference TRBV7-2 and TRBJ2-2, is as follows: GAGVSQSPSNKVTEKGKDVELRCDPISGHTALYWYRQSLGQGLEFLIYFQGNSAPDKSGLPSDRFSAERTGGSVSTLTIQRTQQEDSAVYLCASSLTPPAWGSNTGELFFGEGSRLTVL.

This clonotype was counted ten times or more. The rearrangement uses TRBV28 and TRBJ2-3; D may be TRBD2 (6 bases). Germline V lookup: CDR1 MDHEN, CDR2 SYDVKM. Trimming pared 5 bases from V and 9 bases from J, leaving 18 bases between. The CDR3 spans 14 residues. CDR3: CASSPPPAAGTQYF. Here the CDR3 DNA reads TGTGCCAGCAGTCCCCCCCCAGCTGCGGGGACGCAGTATTTT. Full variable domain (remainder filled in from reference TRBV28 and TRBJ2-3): DVKVTQSSRYLVKRTGEKVFLECVQDMDHENMFWYRQDPGLGLRLIYFSYDVKMKEKGDIPEGYSVSREKKERFSLILESASTNQTSMYLCASSPPPAAGTQYFGPGTRLTVL.

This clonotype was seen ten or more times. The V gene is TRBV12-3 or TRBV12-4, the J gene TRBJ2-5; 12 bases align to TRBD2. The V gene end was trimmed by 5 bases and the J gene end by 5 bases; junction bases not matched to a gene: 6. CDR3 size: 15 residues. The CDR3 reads CASSMLAGGLETQYF. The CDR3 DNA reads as TGTGCCAGCAGTATGCTAGCGGGAGGGCTTGAGACCCAGTACTTC.

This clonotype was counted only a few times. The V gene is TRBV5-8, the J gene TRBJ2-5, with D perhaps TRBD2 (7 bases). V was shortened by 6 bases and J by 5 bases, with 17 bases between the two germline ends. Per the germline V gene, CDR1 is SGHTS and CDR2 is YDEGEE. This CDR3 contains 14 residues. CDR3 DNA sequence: TGTGCCAGCATCACCCGGGGGGCGACGGAGACCCAGTACTTC. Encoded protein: CASITRGATETQYF.

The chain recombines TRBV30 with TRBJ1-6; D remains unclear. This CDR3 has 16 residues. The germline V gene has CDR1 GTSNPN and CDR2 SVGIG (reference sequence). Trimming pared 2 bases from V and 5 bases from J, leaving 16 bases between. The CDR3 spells CAWSILSTRNNSPLHF. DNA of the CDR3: TGTGCCTGGAGTATCCTGTCGACACGGAATAATTCACCCCTCCACTTT.

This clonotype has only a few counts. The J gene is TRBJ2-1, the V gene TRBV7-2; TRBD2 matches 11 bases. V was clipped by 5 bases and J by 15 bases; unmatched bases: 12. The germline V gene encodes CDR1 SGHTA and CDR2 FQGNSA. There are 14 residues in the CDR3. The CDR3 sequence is CASSPIAGGQNRFF. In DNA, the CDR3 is TGTGCCAGCAGCCCCATAGCGGGAGGGCAAAATAGGTTCTTC.

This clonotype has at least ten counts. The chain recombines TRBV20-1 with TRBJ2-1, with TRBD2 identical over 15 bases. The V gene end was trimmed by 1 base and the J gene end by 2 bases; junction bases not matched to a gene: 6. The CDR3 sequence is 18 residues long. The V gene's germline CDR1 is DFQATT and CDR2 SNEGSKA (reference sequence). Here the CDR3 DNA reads TGCAGTGCTAGAGGCCCGGGACTAGCGGGGGGACCCTACAATGAGCAGTTCTTC. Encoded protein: CSARGPGLAGGPYNEQFF.

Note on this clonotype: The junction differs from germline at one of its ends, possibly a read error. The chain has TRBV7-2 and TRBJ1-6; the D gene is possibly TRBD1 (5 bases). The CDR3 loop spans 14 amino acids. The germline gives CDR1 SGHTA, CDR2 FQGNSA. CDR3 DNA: TGTGCCAGCAGCGGGACCACTATTAATTCACTCCTCCACTTT. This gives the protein CASSGTTINSLLHF.

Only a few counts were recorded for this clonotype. CDR3 sequence reads: CASSAPLGPQHF. The CDR3 bases are TGTGCCAGCAGTGCGCCTCTTGGACCCCAGCATTTT. V and J are TRBV6-5 and TRBJ1-5; no firm D call. The ends were cut back, 5 bases at V and 10 bases at J, with 12 bases in the middle. CDR3 size: 12 residues. CDR1 is MNHEY and CDR2 is SVGAGI in the germline V gene.

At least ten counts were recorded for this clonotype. For the CDR3, the DNA is TGTGCCAGCTCACCCACAGGGGTGGATTCACCCCTCCACTTT. Residues: CASSPTGVDSPLHF. This rearrangement joins TRBV18 to TRBJ1-6; 7 nucleotides line up with TRBD1. Per germline, CDR1 KGHSH and CDR2 LQKENI. CDR3 length: 14 amino acids. J lost 8 bases, V lost 3 bases, and 4 bases had no gene match.

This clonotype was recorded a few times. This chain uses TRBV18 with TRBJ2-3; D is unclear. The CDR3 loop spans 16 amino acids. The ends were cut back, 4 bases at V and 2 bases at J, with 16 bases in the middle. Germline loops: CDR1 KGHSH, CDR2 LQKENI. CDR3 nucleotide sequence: TGTGCCAGCTCACGCGGTTTTGCGGAGACCACAGATACGCAGTATTTT. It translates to CASSRGFAETTDTQYF.

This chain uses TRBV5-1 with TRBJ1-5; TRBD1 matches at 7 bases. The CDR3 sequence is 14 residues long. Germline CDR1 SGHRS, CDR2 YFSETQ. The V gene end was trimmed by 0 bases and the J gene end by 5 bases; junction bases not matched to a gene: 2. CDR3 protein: CASSLGQGHQPQHF. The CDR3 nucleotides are TGCGCCAGCAGCTTGGGACAGGGACATCAGCCCCAGCATTTT.

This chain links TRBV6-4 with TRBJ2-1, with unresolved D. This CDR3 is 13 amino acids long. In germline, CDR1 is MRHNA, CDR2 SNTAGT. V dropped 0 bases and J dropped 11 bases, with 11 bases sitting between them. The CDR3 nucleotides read TGTGCCAGCAGTGACTCTAGACTCTCAAAGCAGTTCTTC. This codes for CASSDSRLSKQFF.

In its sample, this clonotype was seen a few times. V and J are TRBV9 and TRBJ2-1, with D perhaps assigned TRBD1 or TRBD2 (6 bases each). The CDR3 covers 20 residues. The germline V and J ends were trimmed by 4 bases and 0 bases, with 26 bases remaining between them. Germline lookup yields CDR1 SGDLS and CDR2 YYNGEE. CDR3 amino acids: CASSPRGGIVGQRSYNEQFF. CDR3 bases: TGTGCCAGCAGCCCCCGAGGAGGGATCGTGGGACAACGCTCCTACAATGAGCAGTTCTTC.

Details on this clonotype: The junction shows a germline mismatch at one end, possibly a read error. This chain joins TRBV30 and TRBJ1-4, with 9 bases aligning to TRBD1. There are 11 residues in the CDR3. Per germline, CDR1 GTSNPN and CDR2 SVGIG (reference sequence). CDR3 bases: TGTGCCTGGGGACGGGACAGGGCGACGAGTTTT. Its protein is CAWGRDRATSF.

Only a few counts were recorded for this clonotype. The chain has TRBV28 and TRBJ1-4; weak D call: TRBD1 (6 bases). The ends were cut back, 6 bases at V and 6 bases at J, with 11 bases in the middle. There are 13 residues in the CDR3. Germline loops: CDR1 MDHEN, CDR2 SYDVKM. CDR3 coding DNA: TGTGCCAGCAGGGGGGCGGAGTATGAAAAACTGTTTTTT. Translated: CASRGAEYEKLFF.

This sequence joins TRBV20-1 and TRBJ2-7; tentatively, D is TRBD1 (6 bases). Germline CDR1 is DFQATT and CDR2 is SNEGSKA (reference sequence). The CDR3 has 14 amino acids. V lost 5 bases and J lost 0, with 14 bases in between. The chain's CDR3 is CSALNRESSYEQYF. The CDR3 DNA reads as TGCAGTGCTCTAAACAGGGAGAGCTCCTACGAGCAGTACTTC.